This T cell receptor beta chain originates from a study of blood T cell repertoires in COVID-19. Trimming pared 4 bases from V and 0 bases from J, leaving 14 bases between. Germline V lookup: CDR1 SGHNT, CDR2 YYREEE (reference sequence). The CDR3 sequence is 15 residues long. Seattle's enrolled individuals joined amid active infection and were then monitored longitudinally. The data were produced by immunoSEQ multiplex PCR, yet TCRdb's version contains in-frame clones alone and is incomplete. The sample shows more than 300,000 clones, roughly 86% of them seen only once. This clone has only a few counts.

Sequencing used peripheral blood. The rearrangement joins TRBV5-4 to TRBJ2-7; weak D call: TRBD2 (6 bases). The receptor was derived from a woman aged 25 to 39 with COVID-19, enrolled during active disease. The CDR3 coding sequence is TGTGCCAGCAGCCCGGGGAGGACGCCCTCCTACGAGCAGTACTTC. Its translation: CASSPGRTPSYEQYF.